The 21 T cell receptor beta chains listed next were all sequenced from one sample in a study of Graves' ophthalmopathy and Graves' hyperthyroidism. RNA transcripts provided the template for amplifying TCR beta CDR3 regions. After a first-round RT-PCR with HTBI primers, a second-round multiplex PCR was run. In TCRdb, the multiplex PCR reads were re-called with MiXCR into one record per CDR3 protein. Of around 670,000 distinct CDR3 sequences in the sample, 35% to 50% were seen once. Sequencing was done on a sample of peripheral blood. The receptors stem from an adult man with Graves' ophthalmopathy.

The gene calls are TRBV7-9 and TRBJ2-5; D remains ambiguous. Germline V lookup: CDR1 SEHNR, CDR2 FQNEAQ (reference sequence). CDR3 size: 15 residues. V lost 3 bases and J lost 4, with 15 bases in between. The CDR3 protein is CASSFSGGMGETQYF. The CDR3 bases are TGTGCCAGCAGCTTTTCCGGCGGAATGGGAGAGACCCAGTACTTC.

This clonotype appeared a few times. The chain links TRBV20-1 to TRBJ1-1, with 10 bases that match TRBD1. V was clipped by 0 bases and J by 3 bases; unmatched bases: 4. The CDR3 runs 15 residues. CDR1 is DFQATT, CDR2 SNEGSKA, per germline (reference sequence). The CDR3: CSARDLGTGDTEAFF. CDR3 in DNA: TGCAGTGCTAGAGATCTCGGGACAGGGGACACTGAAGCTTTCTTT.

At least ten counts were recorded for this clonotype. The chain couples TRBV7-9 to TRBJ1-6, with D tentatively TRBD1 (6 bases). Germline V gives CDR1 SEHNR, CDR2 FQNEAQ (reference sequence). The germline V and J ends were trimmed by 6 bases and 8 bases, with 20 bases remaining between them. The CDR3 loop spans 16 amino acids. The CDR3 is CASSPRQAGWDSPLHF. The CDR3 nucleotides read TGTGCCAGCAGTCCTCGACAGGCCGGGTGGGATTCACCCCTCCACTTT.

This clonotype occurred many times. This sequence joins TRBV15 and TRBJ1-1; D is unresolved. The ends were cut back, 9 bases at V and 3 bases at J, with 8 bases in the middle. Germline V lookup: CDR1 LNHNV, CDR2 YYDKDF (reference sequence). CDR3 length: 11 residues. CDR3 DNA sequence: TGTGCCACTTCCCGGGACACTGAAGCTTTCTTT. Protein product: CATSRDTEAFF.

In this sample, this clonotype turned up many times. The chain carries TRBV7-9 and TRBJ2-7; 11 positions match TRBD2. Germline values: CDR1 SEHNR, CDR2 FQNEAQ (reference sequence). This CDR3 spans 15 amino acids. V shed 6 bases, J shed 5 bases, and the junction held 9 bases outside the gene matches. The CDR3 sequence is CASSSGLAGGHEQYF. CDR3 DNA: TGTGCCAGCAGTTCCGGACTAGCGGGCGGGCACGAGCAGTACTTC.

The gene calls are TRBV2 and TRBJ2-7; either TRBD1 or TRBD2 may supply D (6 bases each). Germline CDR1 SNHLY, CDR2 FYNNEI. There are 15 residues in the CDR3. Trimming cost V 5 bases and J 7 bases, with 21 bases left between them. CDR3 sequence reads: CASSLSMAGGREQYF. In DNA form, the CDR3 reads TGTGCCAGCAGTTTAAGTATGGCTGGGGGGCGAGAGCAGTACTTC.

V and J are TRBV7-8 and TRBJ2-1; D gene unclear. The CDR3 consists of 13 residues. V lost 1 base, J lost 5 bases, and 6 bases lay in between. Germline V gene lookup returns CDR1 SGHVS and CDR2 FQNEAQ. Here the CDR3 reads CASSLGLDNEQFF. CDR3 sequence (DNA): TGTGCCAGCAGCTTAGGTCTGGACAATGAGCAGTTCTTC.

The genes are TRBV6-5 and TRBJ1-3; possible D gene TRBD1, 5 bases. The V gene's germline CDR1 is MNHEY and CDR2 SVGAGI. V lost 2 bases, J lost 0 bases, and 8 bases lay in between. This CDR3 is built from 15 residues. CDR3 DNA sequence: TGTGCCAGCAGTTACGACAGAAACTCTGGAAACACCATATATTTT. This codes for CASSYDRNSGNTIYF.

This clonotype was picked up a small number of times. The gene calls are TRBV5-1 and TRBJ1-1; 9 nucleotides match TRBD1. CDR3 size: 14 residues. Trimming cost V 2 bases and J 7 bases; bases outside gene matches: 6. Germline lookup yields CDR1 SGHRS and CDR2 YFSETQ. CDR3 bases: TGCGCCAGCAGCTTCAAACAGGGGGCAGGTGAAGCTTTCTTT. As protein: CASSFKQGAGEAFF.

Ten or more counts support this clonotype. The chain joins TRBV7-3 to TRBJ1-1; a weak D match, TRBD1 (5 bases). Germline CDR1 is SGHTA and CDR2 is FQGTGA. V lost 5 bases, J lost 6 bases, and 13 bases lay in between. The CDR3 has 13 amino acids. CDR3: CASSPFGGAEAFF. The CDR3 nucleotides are TGTGCCAGCAGCCCCTTTGGGGGTGCTGAAGCTTTCTTT. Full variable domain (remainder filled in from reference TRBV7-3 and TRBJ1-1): GAGVSQTPSNKVTEKGKYVELRCDPISGHTALYWYRQSLGQGPEFLIYFQGTGAADDSGLPNDRFFAVRPEGSVSTLKIQRTERGDSAVYLCASSPFGGAEAFFGQGTRLTVV.

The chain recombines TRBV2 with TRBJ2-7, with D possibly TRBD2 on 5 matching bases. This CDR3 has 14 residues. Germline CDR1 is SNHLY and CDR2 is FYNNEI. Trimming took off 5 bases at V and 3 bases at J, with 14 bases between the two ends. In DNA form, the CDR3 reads TGTGCCAGCAGTTTACGGGAAAAAAACTACGAGCAGTACTTC. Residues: CASSLREKNYEQYF.

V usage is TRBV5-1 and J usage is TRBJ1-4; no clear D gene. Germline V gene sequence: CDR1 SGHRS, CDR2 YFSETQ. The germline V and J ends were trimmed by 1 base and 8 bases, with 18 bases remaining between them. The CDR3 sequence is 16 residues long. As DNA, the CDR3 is TGCGCCAGCAGCTTGCCAGCGGGAGGGATGGGCGAAAAACTGTTTTTT. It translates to CASSLPAGGMGEKLFF.

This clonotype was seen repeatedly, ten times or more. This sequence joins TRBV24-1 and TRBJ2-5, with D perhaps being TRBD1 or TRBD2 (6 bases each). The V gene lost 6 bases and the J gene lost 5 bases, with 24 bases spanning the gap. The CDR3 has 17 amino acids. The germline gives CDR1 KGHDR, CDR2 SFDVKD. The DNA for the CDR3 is TGTGCCACCAGTACCCCCCTGGGGGCAGGGGCGGGGGAGACCCAGTACTTC. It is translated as CATSTPLGAGAGETQYF.

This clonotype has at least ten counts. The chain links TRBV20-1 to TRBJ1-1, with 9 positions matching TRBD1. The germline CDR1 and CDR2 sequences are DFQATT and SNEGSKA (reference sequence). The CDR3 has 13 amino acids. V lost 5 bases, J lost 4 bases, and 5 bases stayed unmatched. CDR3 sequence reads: CSAAPGQGTEAFF. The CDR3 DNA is TGCAGTGCTGCCCCGGGACAGGGCACTGAAGCTTTCTTT.

The CDR3 sequence is CASSVRQAPNSPLHF. CDR3 nucleotide sequence: TGTGCCAGCTCAGTTCGCCAGGCTCCTAATTCACCCCTCCACTTT. The rearrangement joins TRBV25-1 to TRBJ1-6, with D uncertain. CDR3 length: 15 amino acids. CDR1 and CDR2 from the germline V gene are MGHDK and SYGVNS. Between the trimmed V and J ends, which lost 8 bases and 6 bases, there was a span of 17 bases. Combining the CDR3 with reference TRBV25-1 and TRBJ1-6 gives the whole variable domain EADIYQTPRYLVIGTGKKITLECSQTMGHDKMYWYQQDPGMELHLIHYSYGVNSTEKGDLSSESTVSRIRTEHFPLTLESARPSHTSQYLCASSVRQAPNSPLHFGNGTRLTVT.

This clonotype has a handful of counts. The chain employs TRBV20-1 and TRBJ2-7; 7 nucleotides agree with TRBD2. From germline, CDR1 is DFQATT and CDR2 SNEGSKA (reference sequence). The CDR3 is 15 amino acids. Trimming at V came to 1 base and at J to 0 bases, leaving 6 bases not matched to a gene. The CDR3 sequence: CSARATTSPSYEQYF. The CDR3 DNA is TGCAGTGCTAGAGCCACGACTAGCCCCTCCTACGAGCAGTACTTC.

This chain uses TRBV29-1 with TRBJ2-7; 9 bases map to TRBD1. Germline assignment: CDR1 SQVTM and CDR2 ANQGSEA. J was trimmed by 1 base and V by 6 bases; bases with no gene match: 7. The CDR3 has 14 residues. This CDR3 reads CSVSRDRASYEQYF. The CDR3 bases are TGCAGCGTGTCCCGGGACAGGGCTTCCTACGAGCAGTACTTC.

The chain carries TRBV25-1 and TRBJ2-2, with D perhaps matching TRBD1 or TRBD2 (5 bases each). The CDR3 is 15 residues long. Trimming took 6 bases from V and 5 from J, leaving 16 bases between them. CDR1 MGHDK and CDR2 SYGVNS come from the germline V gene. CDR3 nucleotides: TGTGCCAGCAGCCCTGTGGGGACGAGTACCGGGGAGCTGTTTTTT. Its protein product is CASSPVGTSTGELFF.

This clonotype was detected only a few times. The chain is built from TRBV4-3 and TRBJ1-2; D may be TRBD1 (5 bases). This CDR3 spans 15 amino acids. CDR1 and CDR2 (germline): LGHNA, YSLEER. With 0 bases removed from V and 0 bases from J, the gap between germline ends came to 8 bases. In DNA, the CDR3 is TGCGCCAGCAGCCAAGAACGGGGCCCTAACTATGGCTACACCTTC. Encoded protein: CASSQERGPNYGYTF.

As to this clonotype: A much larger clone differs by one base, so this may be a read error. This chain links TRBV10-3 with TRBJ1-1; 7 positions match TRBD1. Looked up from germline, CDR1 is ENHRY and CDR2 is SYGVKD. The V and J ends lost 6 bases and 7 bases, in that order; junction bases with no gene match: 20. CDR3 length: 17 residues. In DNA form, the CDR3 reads TGTGCCATCAGCCAGAGCAGACAGGGAAGAGCCCCCGGTGAAGCTTTCTTT. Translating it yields CAISQSRQGRAPGEAFF.

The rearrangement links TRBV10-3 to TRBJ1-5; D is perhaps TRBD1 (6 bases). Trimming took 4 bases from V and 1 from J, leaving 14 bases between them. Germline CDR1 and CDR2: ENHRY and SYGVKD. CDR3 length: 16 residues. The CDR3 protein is CAISVVGARSNQPQHF. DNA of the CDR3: TGTGCCATCAGTGTGGTGGGGGCGCGGAGCAATCAGCCCCAGCATTTT.